Detailed here is one TCR beta chain. J lost 0 bases, V lost 1 base, and 10 bases had no gene match. Germline-derived CDR1 and CDR2 are LGHNA and YSLEER. The CDR3 sequence is 19 residues long. These data come from a study of OX40 agonist ivuxolimab in advanced cancers. The table came from immunoSEQ multiplex PCR; TCRdb's copy has only in-frame clones and leaves some out. The data contain over 10,000 clones, 90% of them singletons. The source material was CD4+ or CD8+ T cells sorted from blood, sampled in a trial of the OX40 agonist ivuxolimab. This sequence originates from an adult with an advanced solid tumor such as melanoma, head and neck, liver or kidney cancer. The rearrangement joins TRBV4-3 to TRBJ2-3; 10 nucleotides line up with TRBD2. The DNA for the CDR3 is TGCGCCAGCAGCCAAGGACCTAGCGGGGGATCCTCTAGCACAGATACGCAGTATTTT. It codes for CASSQGPSGGSSSTDTQYF.